This entry lists 25 T cell receptor beta chains sequenced from one sample in a study of cytomegalovirus exposure and HLA in healthy donors. This table comes from immunoSEQ multiplex PCR, and its TCRdb copy is limited to in-frame clones, with some not included. Of some 340,000 clones listed, about nine tenths were seen once; the top ten hold roughly 1.1%. Sample: PBMCs. The receptor set was obtained from a woman younger than 45 in good health and CMV-seropositive.

A few counts support this clone. J is TRBJ1-5 and V is TRBV7-8, with D possibly TRBD1 on 6 matching bases. This CDR3 region has 14 residues. Germline assignment: CDR1 SGHVS and CDR2 FQNEAQ. V shed 2 bases and J shed 7 bases, with 12 bases lying between them. This chain's CDR3 is CASSLIGGAQPQHF. The CDR3 coding sequence is TGTGCCAGCAGCTTAATAGGGGGGGCCCAGCCCCAGCATTTT.

The rearrangement uses TRBV29-1 and TRBJ1-1, with D possibly matching TRBD1 (5 bases). The germline V gene has CDR1 SQVTM and CDR2 ANQGSEA. The length of the CDR3 is 13 residues. V dropped 4 bases and J dropped 5 bases, with 14 bases sitting between them. For the CDR3, the DNA is TGCAGCGTTGGAACGGGGGTGGGGACTGAAGCTTTCTTT. Residues: CSVGTGVGTEAFF.

The chain uses TRBV29-1 and TRBJ2-3; 9 nucleotides match TRBD2. Germline V lookup: CDR1 SQVTM, CDR2 ANQGSEA. The junction had 14 bases not matched to a gene; V was cut back by 4 bases and J by 0 bases. The CDR3 has 18 amino acids. The CDR3 spells CSVGTTGTSWTSTDTQYF. CDR3 in DNA: TGCAGCGTTGGAACAACCGGGACTAGCTGGACTAGCACAGATACGCAGTATTTT.

This chain joins TRBV5-4 and TRBJ2-7; TRBD2 matches at 7 bases. Germline values: CDR1 SGHNT, CDR2 YYREEE (reference sequence). CDR3 length: 16 amino acids. Trimming removed 3 bases from V and 4 bases from J; junction bases left unmatched: 13. This CDR3 is CASSSKRTGTTYEQYF. The CDR3 DNA is TGTGCCAGCAGCTCTAAGAGGACCGGGACTACTTACGAGCAGTACTTC.

This chain links TRBV5-4 with TRBJ1-4; D may be TRBD1 (5 bases). CDR1 is SGHNT and CDR2 is YYREEE in the germline V gene (reference sequence). The CDR3 runs to 12 residues. V was trimmed by 5 bases and J by 8 bases, leaving 10 bases between them. CDR3 DNA sequence: TGTGCCAGCAGTTCGGGACGGGAAAAACTGTTTTTT. Its protein product is CASSSGREKLFF.

This clone was counted between two and nine times. J is TRBJ1-6 and V is TRBV29-1, with 7 bases matching TRBD1. Per the germline V gene, CDR1 is SQVTM and CDR2 is ANQGSEA. The length of the CDR3 is 13 residues. Germline trimming cut 6 bases from V and 7 bases from J; bases unmatched to any gene: 6. The CDR3 loop is CSVGDSFNSPLHF. CDR3 in DNA: TGCAGCGTCGGGGACAGCTTCAATTCACCCCTCCACTTT. The whole variable domain, filled in from reference TRBV29-1 and TRBJ1-6, reads SAVISQKPSRDICQRGTSLTIQCQVDSQVTMMFWYRQQPGQSLTLIATANQGSEATYESGFVIDKFPISRPNLTFSTLTVSNMSPEDSSIYLCSVGDSFNSPLHFGNGTRLTVT.

The rearrangement links TRBV19 to TRBJ2-7, with unresolved D. The V end lost 4 bases, the J end lost 0 bases, and 10 bases lay between the germline ends. The length of the CDR3 is 14 residues. Germline V lookup: CDR1 LNHDA, CDR2 SQIVND (reference sequence). For the CDR3, the DNA is TGTGCCAGTAGTAGGCTAGTCTCCTCCTACGAGCAGTACTTC. Translating it yields CASSRLVSSYEQYF.

This clone was counted a few times. V usage is TRBV19 and J usage is TRBJ2-1; no clear D gene. Germline assignment: CDR1 LNHDA and CDR2 SQIVND (reference sequence). The CDR3 contains 14 residues. V lost 9 bases and J lost 0, with 12 bases in between. CDR3 sequence (DNA): TGTGCCAGCAGAGACGGTAGCTCCTACAATGAGCAGTTCTTC. Protein product: CASRDGSSYNEQFF.

The chain uses TRBV5-4 and TRBJ1-4, with D tentatively TRBD1 (5 bases). In germline, CDR1 is SGHNT, CDR2 YYREEE (reference sequence). The CDR3 consists of 16 residues. The V end was cut by 3 bases, the J end by 0 bases, with 12 bases between. The CDR3 coding sequence is TGTGCCAGCAGCTCCGGGACGGTCGCAACTAATGAAAAACTGTTTTTT. Translation gives CASSSGTVATNEKLFF.

The genes are TRBV28 and TRBJ2-7, with TRBD1 identical over 8 bases. The CDR3 extends over 15 amino acids. CDR1 and CDR2 (germline): MDHEN, SYDVKM. The trim removed 6 bases at V and 3 bases at J, leaving 10 bases unmatched. The CDR3 region is CASRTYSGQGYEQYF. Written as DNA, the CDR3 is TGTGCCAGCAGAACGTATAGTGGACAGGGCTACGAGCAGTACTTC.

The chain employs TRBV7-8 and TRBJ2-1, with D perhaps matching TRBD1 (6 bases). The germline V gene has CDR1 SGHVS and CDR2 FQNEAQ. The CDR3 has 16 amino acids. V was cut by 5 bases and J by 2 bases, with 16 bases left in between. Here the CDR3 reads CASSAPGGHTYNEQFF. The CDR3 bases are TGTGCCAGCAGCGCTCCTGGGGGACATACCTACAATGAGCAGTTCTTC.

The CDR3 DNA follows: TGTGCCAGCAGTTCACGGACAGGGTTGTGGTACGAGCAGTACTTC. Amino acid sequence: CASSSRTGLWYEQYF. The rearrangement links TRBV28 to TRBJ2-7, with 8 bases identical to TRBD1. Trimming at V came to 4 bases and at J to 4 bases, leaving 9 bases not matched to a gene. This CDR3 is built from 15 residues. Per germline, CDR1 MDHEN and CDR2 SYDVKM.

J is TRBJ1-2 and V is TRBV28; possibly TRBD1 for D (5 bases). Per germline, CDR1 MDHEN and CDR2 SYDVKM. The CDR3 loop spans 13 amino acids. Trimming took 3 bases from V and 4 from J, leaving 9 bases between them. The CDR3 bases are TGTGCCAGCAGTTTTCAGGGAGGCTATGGCTACACCTTC. This translates into CASSFQGGYGYTF.

This chain uses TRBV11-2 with TRBJ2-2; unclear D gene. V was trimmed by 0 bases and J by 1 base, leaving 15 bases between them. CDR3 length equals 18 residues. Per germline, CDR1 SGHAT and CDR2 FQNNGV. The CDR3, as DNA: TGTGCCAGCAGCTTAGATAGGGTTTGGCAACAGAACACCGGGGAGCTGTTTTTT. As protein: CASSLDRVWQQNTGELFF.

The V call is TRBV9, the J call TRBJ1-2; D uncertain. The germline CDR1 and CDR2 sequences are SGDLS and YYNGEE. V lost 0 bases and J 2 bases, leaving 11 bases between the germline ends. The CDR3 sequence is 15 residues long. For the CDR3, the DNA is TGTGCCAGCAGCGTAGCGTCAATGGGGAACTATGGCTACACCTTC. Translation: CASSVASMGNYGYTF.

CDR3 bases: TGTGCCAGCAGCCGACGACGAGGGGAAGCGGGGACCTTGGGCTCATATTACGAGCAGTACTTC. Its translation: CASSRRRGEAGTLGSYYEQYF. This chain joins TRBV14 and TRBJ2-7, with TRBD2 matching over 7 bases. The CDR3 spans 21 residues. J lost 4 bases, V lost 4 bases, and 28 bases had no gene match. CDR1 SGHDN and CDR2 FVKESK come from the germline V gene. The full variable domain, completed using reference TRBV14 and TRBJ2-7, is EAGVTQFPSHSVIEKGQTVTLRCDPISGHDNLYWYRRVMGKEIKFLLHFVKESKQDESGMPNNRFLAERTGGTYSTLKVQPAELEDSGVYFCASSRRRGEAGTLGSYYEQYFGPGTRLTVT.

This CDR3 is CASRLGLTYNEQFF. In nucleotides, the CDR3 is TGTGCCAGCAGACTGGGACTTACCTACAATGAGCAGTTCTTC. This chain connects TRBV11-2 to TRBJ2-1, with D possibly matching TRBD2 (6 bases). The germline V gene encodes CDR1 SGHAT and CDR2 FQNNGV. The CDR3 consists of 14 residues. V was pared by 6 bases and J by 2 bases, with 11 bases between.

This sequence joins TRBV18 and TRBJ1-6; possible D gene TRBD1, 5 bases. CDR1 and CDR2 (germline): KGHSH, LQKENI. CDR3 length equals 15 residues. V was trimmed by 4 bases and J by 3 bases, leaving 10 bases between them. CDR3 sequence: CASSRDRDYNSPLHF. CDR3 nucleotide sequence: TGTGCCAGCTCACGGGACCGAGACTATAATTCACCCCTCCACTTT.

This clone was recorded only once. The chain has TRBV2 and TRBJ1-4; TRBD1 matches at 9 bases. CDR3 length: 14 amino acids. Germline V gives CDR1 SNHLY, CDR2 FYNNEI. The V and J ends lost 6 bases and 3 bases, in that order; junction bases with no gene match: 2. The CDR3 reads CASSGTGPNEKLFF. CDR3 bases: TGTGCCAGCAGCGGGACAGGGCCTAATGAAAAACTGTTTTTT.

The chain couples TRBV7-9 to TRBJ2-5; 7 bases match TRBD1. Losses at the gene ends were 5 bases for V and 3 bases for J; bases not matched to a gene: 9. This CDR3 has 15 amino acids. Germline lookup yields CDR1 SEHNR and CDR2 FQNEAQ (reference sequence). CDR3 DNA: TGTGCCAGCAGCCCTACTCGAGGGGGCGAAGAGACCCAGTACTTC. It is translated as CASSPTRGGEETQYF.

This sequence joins TRBV2 and TRBJ1-6; a possible D gene is TRBD1 (5 bases). The CDR3 runs 15 residues. Trimming stripped 3 bases from V and 10 bases from J, with 16 bases between. CDR1 is SNHLY, CDR2 FYNNEI, per germline. As DNA, the CDR3 is TGTGCCAGCAGTGATTCGGGGGGGGTCGGGTCACCCCTCCACTTT. Amino acids: CASSDSGGVGSPLHF.

This clone was recorded once. Other DNA variants within this sample encode the same CDR3. V usage is TRBV30 and J usage is TRBJ1-1; D remains unclear. The CDR3 runs 14 residues. The germline V gene has CDR1 GTSNPN and CDR2 SVGIG (reference sequence). V lost 0 bases and J 1 base, leaving 9 bases between the germline ends. CDR3 protein: CAWSVLTGNTEAFF. The CDR3 bases are TGTGCCTGGAGTGTACTGACGGGGAACACTGAAGCTTTCTTT.

This clone was detected once. The chain has TRBV6-5 and TRBJ2-7, with 8 bases identical to TRBD1. This CDR3 contains 14 residues. Germline loops: CDR1 MNHEY, CDR2 SVGAGI. V shed 6 bases and J 2 bases; nucleotides not matched to a gene: 6. Written as DNA, the CDR3 is TGTGCCAGCAGCGCCGACAGGGGCCCCTACGAGCAGTACTTC. It yields the protein CASSADRGPYEQYF.

The chain carries TRBV7-3 and TRBJ1-4, with D possibly matching TRBD1 (6 bases). This CDR3 is built from 14 residues. V dropped 5 bases and J dropped 7 bases, with 14 bases sitting between them. CDR1 is SGHTA and CDR2 is FQGTGA in the germline V gene. The CDR3 nucleotides read TGTGCCAGCAGCCCCTCCGGGGGGCTTGAAAAACTGTTTTTT. It yields the protein CASSPSGGLEKLFF. The entire variable domain, with the rest obtained from reference TRBV7-3 and TRBJ1-4, is as follows: GAGVSQTPSNKVTEKGKYVELRCDPISGHTALYWYRQSLGQGPEFLIYFQGTGAADDSGLPNDRFFAVRPEGSVSTLKIQRTERGDSAVYLCASSPSGGLEKLFFGSGTQLSVL.

The rearrangement uses TRBV6-5 and TRBJ1-1; D ambiguous. The CDR3 sequence is 15 residues long. The germline V gene encodes CDR1 MNHEY and CDR2 SVGAGI. V was clipped by 7 bases and J by 0 bases, with 15 bases between them. DNA for the CDR3: TGTGCCAGCACCGAACATACGCTCATGAACACTGAAGCTTTCTTT. The encoded protein is CASTEHTLMNTEAFF.